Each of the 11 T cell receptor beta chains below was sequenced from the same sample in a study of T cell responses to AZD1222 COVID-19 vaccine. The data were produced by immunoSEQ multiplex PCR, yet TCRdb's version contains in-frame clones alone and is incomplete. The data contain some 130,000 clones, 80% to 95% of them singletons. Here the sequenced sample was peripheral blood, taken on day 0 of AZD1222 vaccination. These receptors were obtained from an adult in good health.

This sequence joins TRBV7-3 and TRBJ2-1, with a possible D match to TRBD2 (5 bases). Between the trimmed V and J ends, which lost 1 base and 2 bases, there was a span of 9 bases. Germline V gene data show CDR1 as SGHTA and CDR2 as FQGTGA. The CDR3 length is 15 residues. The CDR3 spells CASSLRLAPYNEQFF. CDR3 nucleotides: TGTGCCAGCAGCTTAAGGCTAGCTCCCTACAATGAGCAGTTCTTC.

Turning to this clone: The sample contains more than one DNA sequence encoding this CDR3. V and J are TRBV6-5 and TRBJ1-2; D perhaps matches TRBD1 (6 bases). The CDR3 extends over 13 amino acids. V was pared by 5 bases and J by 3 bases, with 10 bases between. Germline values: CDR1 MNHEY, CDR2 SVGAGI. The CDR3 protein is CASSTGADYGYTF. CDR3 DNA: TGTGCCAGCAGTACGGGGGCGGACTATGGCTACACCTTC.

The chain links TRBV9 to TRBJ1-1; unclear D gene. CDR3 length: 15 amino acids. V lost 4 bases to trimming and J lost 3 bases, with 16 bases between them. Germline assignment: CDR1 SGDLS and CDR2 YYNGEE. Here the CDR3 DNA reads TGTGCCAGCAGCCTTACTACGGGAGGTCACACTGAAGCTTTCTTT. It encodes CASSLTTGGHTEAFF.

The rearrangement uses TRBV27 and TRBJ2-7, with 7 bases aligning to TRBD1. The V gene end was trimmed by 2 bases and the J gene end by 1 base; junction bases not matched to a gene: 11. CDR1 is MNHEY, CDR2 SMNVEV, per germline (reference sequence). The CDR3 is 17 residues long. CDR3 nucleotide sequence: TGTGCCAGCAGTTTAAAAGGACAGGCTTTGGAGTCCTACGAGCAGTACTTC. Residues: CASSLKGQALESYEQYF.

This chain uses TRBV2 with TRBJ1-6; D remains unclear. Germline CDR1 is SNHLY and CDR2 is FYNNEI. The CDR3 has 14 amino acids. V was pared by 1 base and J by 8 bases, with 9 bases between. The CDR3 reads CASSEGPNYSPLHF. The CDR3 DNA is TGTGCCAGCAGTGAAGGGCCGAATTATTCACCCCTCCACTTT.

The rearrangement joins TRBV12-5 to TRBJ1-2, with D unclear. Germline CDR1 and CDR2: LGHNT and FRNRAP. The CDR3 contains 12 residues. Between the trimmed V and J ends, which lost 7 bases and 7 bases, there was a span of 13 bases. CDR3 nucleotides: TGTGCTAGTGCCCTTACAGTTGGTGGCTACACCTTC. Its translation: CASALTVGGYTF.

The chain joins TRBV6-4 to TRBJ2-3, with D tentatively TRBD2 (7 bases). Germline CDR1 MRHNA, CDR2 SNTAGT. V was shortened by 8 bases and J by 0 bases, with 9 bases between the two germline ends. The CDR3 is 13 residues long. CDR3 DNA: TGTGCCAGCGGGAGGGGGAGCACAGATACGCAGTATTTT. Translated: CASGRGSTDTQYF.

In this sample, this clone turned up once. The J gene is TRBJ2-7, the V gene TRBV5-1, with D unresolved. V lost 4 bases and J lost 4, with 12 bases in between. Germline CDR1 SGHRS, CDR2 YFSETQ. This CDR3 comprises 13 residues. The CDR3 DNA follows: TGCGCCAGCAGCGCCCGGCCCCATTACGAGCAGTACTTC. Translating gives CASSARPHYEQYF.

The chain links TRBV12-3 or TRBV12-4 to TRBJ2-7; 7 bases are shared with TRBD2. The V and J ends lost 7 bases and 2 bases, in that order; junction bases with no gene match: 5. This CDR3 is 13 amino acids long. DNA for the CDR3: TGTGCCAGCAATTTGGGGGGGACCTACGAGCAGTACTTC. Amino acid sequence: CASNLGGTYEQYF.

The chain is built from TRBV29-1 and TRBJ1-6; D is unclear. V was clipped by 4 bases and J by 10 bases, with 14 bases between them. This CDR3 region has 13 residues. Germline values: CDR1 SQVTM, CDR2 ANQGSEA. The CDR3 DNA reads TGCAGCGTTGGACAAACGACTGGATCACCCCTCCACTTT. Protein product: CSVGQTTGSPLHF.

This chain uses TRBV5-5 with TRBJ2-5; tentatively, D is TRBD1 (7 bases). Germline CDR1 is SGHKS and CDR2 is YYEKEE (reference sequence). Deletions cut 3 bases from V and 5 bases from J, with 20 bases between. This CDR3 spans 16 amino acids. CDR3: CASSSEAGGPGETQYF. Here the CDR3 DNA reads TGTGCCAGCAGCTCGGAGGCAGGGGGGCCAGGGGAGACCCAGTACTTC. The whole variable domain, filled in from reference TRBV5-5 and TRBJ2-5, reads DAGVTQSPTHLIKTRGQQVTLRCSPISGHKSVSWYQQVLGQGPQFIFQYYEKEERGRGNFPDRFSARQFPNYSSELNVNALLLGDSALYLCASSSEAGGPGETQYFGPGTRLLVL.